Each of the 23 T cell receptor beta chains below was sequenced from the same sample in a study of shared clonotypes between healthy human individuals. The assay was immunoSEQ multiplex PCR, and TCRdb's table has in-frame clones only and misses some. This sample yields about 520,000 clones, of which over 70% are seen a single time; more than 9.5% belongs to the top ten. Sequencing was performed on PBMCs. The source is a middle-aged woman in good health. Some clones in this sample may be carry-over from other donors' samples.

This chain links TRBV9 with TRBJ2-5; TRBD2 matches 12 bases. Germline lookup yields CDR1 SGDLS and CDR2 YYNGEE. This CDR3 is built from 17 residues. V dropped 4 bases and J dropped 5; count of bases not matched to a gene: 12. The DNA of the CDR3 is TGTGCCAGCAGCCCGGCTAGCGGGAGGGCCGAGAGGGAGACCCAGTACTTC. This codes for CASSPASGRAERETQYF.

This chain links TRBV5-1 with TRBJ1-2, with 11 nucleotides matching TRBD1. Germline V gives CDR1 SGHRS, CDR2 YFSETQ. Trimming at V came to 4 bases and at J to 6 bases, leaving 5 bases not matched to a gene. The CDR3 totals 14 residues. The CDR3 loop is CASSTGQGADGYTF. The DNA of the CDR3 is TGCGCCAGCAGCACCGGACAGGGGGCTGATGGCTACACCTTC.

V gene TRBV6-1 combines with J gene TRBJ1-1; D is unresolved. CDR3 length equals 15 residues. Germline V lookup: CDR1 MNHNS, CDR2 SASEGT. The germline V and J ends were trimmed by 5 bases and 0 bases, with 13 bases remaining between them. CDR3 nucleotides: TGTGCCAGCAGTTCCCTTAGGGCGATGAACACTGAAGCTTTCTTT. Its translation: CASSSLRAMNTEAFF.

The chain is built from TRBV9 and TRBJ1-5; D is ambiguous. Germline assignment: CDR1 SGDLS and CDR2 YYNGEE. The CDR3 sequence is 11 residues long. Trimming removed 6 bases at V and 2 bases at J, with 3 bases between. The CDR3 DNA reads TGTGCCAGCAAAGGCAATCAGCCCCAGCATTTT. Translated: CASKGNQPQHF.

V usage is TRBV10-3 and J usage is TRBJ2-7, with 13 bases aligning to TRBD2. The CDR3 extends over 16 amino acids. Germline V gene sequence: CDR1 ENHRY, CDR2 SYGVKD. The ends lost 5 bases at V and 6 bases at J; junction bases unmatched: 10. CDR3 residues: CAISNYGTSGVAEQYF. In DNA, the CDR3 is TGTGCCATCAGTAACTATGGGACTAGCGGGGTAGCCGAGCAGTACTTC.

The V and J genes are TRBV5-6 and TRBJ2-3, with D tentatively TRBD2 (6 bases). Trimming removed 4 bases at V and 6 bases at J, with 18 bases between. In germline, CDR1 is SGHDT, CDR2 YYEEEE. The CDR3 contains 15 residues. The CDR3 DNA is TGTGCCAGCAGCGACAGCACCGGAGGGCGGGATACGCAGTATTTT. This translates into CASSDSTGGRDTQYF. Combining the CDR3 with reference TRBV5-6 and TRBJ2-3 gives the whole variable domain DAGVTQSPTHLIKTRGQQVTLRCSPKSGHDTVSWYQQALGQGPQFIFQYYEEEERQRGNFPDRFSGHQFPNYSSELNVNALLLGDSALYLCASSDSTGGRDTQYFGPGTRLTVL.

The V call is TRBV7-3, the J call TRBJ2-3, with 10 bases fitting TRBD2. The CDR3 sequence is 16 residues long. CDR1 and CDR2 (germline): SGHTA, FQGTGA. The ends lost 1 base at V and 1 base at J; junction bases unmatched: 2. The CDR3 protein is CASSLRLAGGTDTQYF. As DNA, the CDR3 is TGTGCCAGCAGCTTAAGGCTAGCGGGGGGCACAGATACGCAGTATTTT.

The V and J genes are TRBV27 and TRBJ2-1; D might be TRBD2 (6 bases). Germline V CDR1 and CDR2: MNHEY, SMNVEV (reference sequence). V lost 6 bases, J lost 7 bases, and 13 bases lay in between. The CDR3 loop spans 13 amino acids. In DNA form, the CDR3 reads TGTGCCAGCAGGCAGGGCCGGGGGAATGAGCAGTTCTTC. Translation: CASRQGRGNEQFF.

As for this clone: A single base is all that separates this from a far larger clone, so a read error is likely. The chain uses TRBV30 and TRBJ1-2, with D tentatively TRBD1 (5 bases). Germline-derived CDR1 and CDR2 are GTSNPN and SVGIG (reference sequence). The CDR3 is 13 residues long. This chain's CDR3 is CAWSVIGTQGCTF. The CDR3 bases are TGTGCCTGGAGTGTAATAGGGACGCAAGGCTGCACCTTC.

This clone appeared a few times. Just one base apart from a much larger clone, this may be a read error. Distinct nucleotide sequences in the sample also encode this CDR3. The chain links TRBV28 to TRBJ2-7; no definite D call. This CDR3 contains 11 residues. Germline assignment: CDR1 MDHEN and CDR2 SYDVKM. The ends were cut back, 1 base at V and 3 bases at J, with 1 base in the middle. CDR3 DNA sequence: TGTGCCAGCAGTTTATTCTACGAGCAGTACTTC. It specifies CASSLFYEQYF.

This clone appeared once. V is TRBV7-9 and J is TRBJ1-2; the D is unclear. The CDR3 loop spans 12 amino acids. Looked up from germline, CDR1 is SEHNR and CDR2 is FQNEAQ (reference sequence). V lost 5 bases to trimming and J lost 0 bases, with 4 bases between them. CDR3 sequence: CASSRTNYGYTF. In DNA, the CDR3 is TGTGCCAGCAGCCGCACTAACTATGGCTACACCTTC.

V and J are TRBV5-6 and TRBJ1-3; D is possibly TRBD1 (5 bases). Between the trimmed V and J ends, which lost 2 bases and 4 bases, there was a span of 10 bases. CDR3 length: 14 amino acids. Germline assignment: CDR1 SGHDT and CDR2 YYEEEE. The CDR3 bases are TGTGCCAGCAGCTTTACGGGGGAAGGAAACACCATATATTTT. Amino acids: CASSFTGEGNTIYF.

Of note for this clone: This likely reflects a read error, since a far larger clone is one base away. V usage is TRBV7-8 and J usage is TRBJ2-5; no firm D call. Germline values: CDR1 SGHVS, CDR2 FQNEAQ. Between the trimmed V and J ends, which lost 1 base and 4 bases, there was a span of 19 bases. CDR3 length: 17 residues. The CDR3 here is CASSLVRRLDGGETQYF. The CDR3 DNA follows: TGTGCCAGCAGCTTAGTCCGTCGGCTGGACGGTGGAGAGACCCAGTACTTC. Complete variable domain (other parts from reference TRBV7-8 and TRBJ2-5): GAGVSQSPRYKVAKRGQDVALRCDPISGHVSLFWYQQALGQGPEFLTYFQNEAQLDKSGLPSDRFFAERPEGSVSTLKIQRTQQEDSAVYLCASSLVRRLDGGETQYFGPGTRLLVL.

The chain has TRBV9 and TRBJ2-1; the match to TRBD2 covers 13 bases. The germline CDR1 and CDR2 sequences are SGDLS and YYNGEE. V gave up 2 bases and J gave up 2 bases; unmatched junction bases: 4. The CDR3 covers 17 residues. CDR3 DNA: TGTGCCAGCAGCGTGGTTGGGACTAGCGGGACCTACAATGAGCAGTTCTTC. It yields the protein CASSVVGTSGTYNEQFF.

As concerns this clone: A far larger clone differs by one base, so this is likely a read error. V is TRBV10-3 and J is TRBJ1-3, with D perhaps TRBD1 (5 bases). Germline lookup yields CDR1 ENHRY and CDR2 SYGVKD. The CDR3 has 15 residues. CDR3 bases: TGTGCCACGCGAGACAACCCAGGGAGTGGAAACACCATACATTTT. Protein product: CATRDNPGSGNTIHF.

J is TRBJ1-5 and V is TRBV30; a weak D match, TRBD1 (6 bases). Trimming removed 4 bases at V and 7 bases at J, with 20 bases between. This CDR3 is built from 15 residues. In germline, CDR1 is GTSNPN, CDR2 SVGIG (reference sequence). CDR3 DNA: TGTGCCTGGACCAGTAAGGGGGTGGGTACCCAGCCCCAGCATTTT. This encodes CAWTSKGVGTQPQHF.

As concerns this clone: This probably arose from a read error, given a far larger clone one base away. Other nucleotide sequences from this sample produce the same CDR3. This chain links TRBV28 with TRBJ1-2; D uncertain. This CDR3 comprises 15 residues. CDR1 MDHEN and CDR2 SYDVKM come from the germline V gene. V dropped 7 bases and J dropped 4 bases, with 19 bases sitting between them. CDR3 sequence: CASNPEGRLVYGYTF. The DNA for the CDR3 is TGTGCCAGCAATCCGGAGGGCCGGCTAGTCTATGGCTACACCTTC.

CDR3: CASSQVPRRGPSSYNEQFF. The CDR3 coding sequence is TGCGCCAGCAGCCAAGTTCCCCGTAGGGGCCCCAGCTCCTACAATGAGCAGTTCTTC. The chain combines TRBV4-3 with TRBJ2-1, with D perhaps matching TRBD1 (5 bases). V was clipped by 1 base and J by 0 bases, with 19 bases between them. The CDR3 sequence is 19 residues long. CDR1 and CDR2 (germline): LGHNA, YSLEER.

The genes are TRBV28 and TRBJ1-1, with 7 bases identical to TRBD1. The CDR3 spans 15 residues. Germline V gene sequence: CDR1 MDHEN, CDR2 SYDVKM. The J segment lost 0 bases and the V segment lost 6 bases, leaving 7 bases of the junction unmatched. The CDR3 region is CASSPPGTVNTEAFF. In DNA, the CDR3 is TGTGCCAGCAGCCCCCCCGGGACAGTGAACACTGAAGCTTTCTTT. Variable domain in full (rest from reference TRBV28 and TRBJ1-1): DVKVTQSSRYLVKRTGEKVFLECVQDMDHENMFWYRQDPGLGLRLIYFSYDVKMKEKGDIPEGYSVSREKKERFSLILESASTNQTSMYLCASSPPGTVNTEAFFGQGTRLTVV.

The sample holds a few counts of this clone. V and J are TRBV18 and TRBJ1-4; tentative D call: TRBD1 (6 bases). The germline V gene has CDR1 KGHSH and CDR2 LQKENI. V lost 6 bases to trimming and J lost 5 bases, with 13 bases between them. This CDR3 is 14 amino acids long. CDR3: CASSREQGNEKLFF. The CDR3 coding sequence is TGTGCCAGCTCGCGGGAACAGGGCAATGAAAAACTGTTTTTT. The whole variable domain, filled in from reference TRBV18 and TRBJ1-4, reads NAGVMQNPRHLVRRRGQEARLRCSPMKGHSHVYWYRQLPEEGLKFMVYLQKENIIDESGMPKERFSAEFPKEGPSILRIQQVVRGDSAAYFCASSREQGNEKLFFGSGTQLSVL.

In the case of this clone: A far larger clone is just one base off, so this is likely a read error. This sequence joins TRBV7-2 and TRBJ2-7, with D maybe TRBD2 (6 bases). Trimming took 6 bases from V and 4 from J, leaving 13 bases between them. Germline CDR1 SGHTA, CDR2 FQGNSA. This CDR3 contains 13 residues. The CDR3 here is CASREGLWYEQYF. The CDR3 DNA follows: TGTGCCAGCAGGGAGGGCCTTTGGTACGAGCAGTACTTC.

This clone was found many times. The V gene is TRBV6-6, the J gene TRBJ1-1; tentative D call: TRBD1 (6 bases). The germline V gene encodes CDR1 MNHNY and CDR2 SVGAGI (reference sequence). CDR3 length: 14 residues. Trimming removed 5 bases from V and 7 bases from J, with 17 bases in between. The CDR3 is CASSGLGGGGEAFF. CDR3 nucleotide sequence: TGTGCCAGCAGTGGACTGGGGGGGGGCGGTGAAGCTTTCTTT.

About this clone itself: A far larger clone lies a single base away; this is likely a read error. The genes are TRBV28 and TRBJ2-6; D is unresolved. Per germline, CDR1 MDHEN and CDR2 SYDVKM. The CDR3 is made up of 16 amino acids. CDR3 residues: CATTRGSHSRANVLTF. Here the CDR3 DNA reads TGTGCCACCACACGAGGATCCCACTCTAGGGCCAACGTCCTGACTTTC.